Following are 20 T cell receptor beta chains from one sample sequenced in a study of identical twins. Each CDR3 protein gets one entry after TCRdb re-called the 5' RACE reads with MiXCR. This table has about 260,000 distinct CDR3 sequences, approximately 7% appearing once. These sequences were also reported in another study, on yellow fever vaccine responses in identical twins.

The source material was memory (CD45RO+) T cells sorted from blood. The source of these receptors is a woman aged 18-35 years in good health.

This clonotype was observed many times. The chain uses TRBV7-6 and TRBJ1-2; D remains ambiguous. There are 14 residues in the CDR3. Trimming removed 5 bases at V and 4 bases at J, with 14 bases between. Germline V CDR1 and CDR2: SGHVS, FNYEAQ. The CDR3 DNA reads TGTGCCAGCAGCCCCGGCGGGGTTACCTATGGCTACACCTTC. Translating gives CASSPGGVTYGYTF.

The chain has TRBV9 and TRBJ2-5; TRBD2 matches at 14 bases. Per the germline V gene, CDR1 is SGDLS and CDR2 is YYNGEE. The CDR3 is made up of 16 amino acids. V trimming: 0 bases; J trimming: 4 bases; junction bases outside the gene matches: 2. CDR3 sequence (DNA): TGTGCCAGCAGCGTAGAGGGACTAGCGGGAGTAGAGACCCAGTACTTC. Its protein product is CASSVEGLAGVETQYF. The full variable domain, completed using reference TRBV9 and TRBJ2-5, is DSGVTQTPKHLITATGQRVTLRCSPRSGDLSVYWYQQSLDQGLQFLIQYYNGEERAKGNILERFSAQQFPDLHSELNLSSLELGDSALYFCASSVEGLAGVETQYFGPGTRLLVL.

The table lists this clonotype with a few counts. The chain uses TRBV3-1 and TRBJ1-1; D is possibly TRBD1 (6 bases). Germline CDR1 and CDR2: LGHDT and YNNKEL (reference sequence). The CDR3 covers 17 residues. V was trimmed by 3 bases and J by 4 bases, leaving 21 bases between them. The CDR3 reads CASSHPQGHILPTEAFF. Here the CDR3 DNA reads TGTGCCAGCAGCCATCCACAGGGTCACATCTTGCCCACTGAAGCTTTCTTT.

This clonotype was seen repeatedly, ten times or more. This chain connects TRBV18 to TRBJ2-1; D tentatively reads TRBD1 or TRBD2 (5 bases each). The CDR3 length is 16 residues. Trimming removed 5 bases from V and 9 bases from J, with 23 bases in between. Germline CDR1 reads KGHSH; CDR2 reads LQKENI. In DNA form, the CDR3 reads TGTGCCAGCTCAAGGACCCCTCGTTCGGGGCACTCTGAGCAGTTCTTC. Protein sequence: CASSRTPRSGHSEQFF.

This clonotype was recorded a few times. The chain combines TRBV5-5 with TRBJ2-1; the D is unclear. Germline CDR1 and CDR2: SGHKS and YYEKEE (reference sequence). V lost 2 bases, J lost 9 bases, and 15 bases lay in between. The CDR3 runs to 14 residues. The CDR3 loop is CASSLGQAVGEQFF. In DNA, the CDR3 is TGTGCCAGCAGCTTAGGGCAAGCCGTGGGTGAGCAGTTCTTC.

V is TRBV6-1 and J is TRBJ2-1, with 9 bases matching TRBD2. V was pared by 7 bases and J by 5 bases, with 15 bases of the junction left unmatched. CDR3 length: 17 residues. Germline values: CDR1 MNHNS, CDR2 SASEGT. In DNA form, the CDR3 reads TGTGCCAGCAAACAGGCGCGGGGGCGGGAGGGGGACAATGAGCAGTTCTTC. Its translation: CASKQARGREGDNEQFF.

There are many counts of this clonotype. CDR3 bases: TGCGCCAGCAGCTTGGCCGGTCAGAACTATGGCTACACCTTC. Translated: CASSLAGQNYGYTF. The chain combines TRBV5-1 with TRBJ1-2, with D uncertain. From germline, CDR1 is SGHRS and CDR2 YFSETQ. The V gene lost 0 bases and the J gene lost 2 bases, with 8 bases spanning the gap. CDR3 length: 14 residues.

This clonotype was counted at least ten times. The chain links TRBV4-2 to TRBJ2-3; D is unclear. The CDR3 is made up of 15 amino acids. CDR1 LGHNA and CDR2 YNFKEQ come from the germline V gene. Between the trimmed V and J ends, which lost 0 bases and 3 bases, there was a span of 10 bases. CDR3 nucleotides: TGTGCCAGCAGCCAAGAGGCCTACGCTACAGATACGCAGTATTTT. Protein: CASSQEAYATDTQYF.

Notes on this clonotype: A much larger clone lies a single base off, so this may be a read error. CDR3 region: CCAVTSGSVFSYNEQFF. CDR3 nucleotide sequence: TGCTGTGCTGTGACTAGCGGGAGCGTTTTCTCCTACAATGAGCAGTTCTTC. The V call is TRBV20-1, the J call TRBJ2-1, with 12 bases matching TRBD2. Germline assignment: CDR1 DFQATT and CDR2 SNEGSKA (reference sequence). The CDR3 consists of 17 residues.

The chain has TRBV15 and TRBJ2-1; D unclear. This CDR3 spans 20 amino acids. CDR1 LNHNV and CDR2 YYDKDF come from the germline V gene (reference sequence). V gave up 4 bases and J gave up 0 bases, with 25 bases separating them. CDR3 in DNA: TGTGCCACCAGCACAGATACATATAAAGATACCCCCCTCTCCTACAATGAGCAGTTCTTC. Translating it yields CATSTDTYKDTPLSYNEQFF.

The table lists this clonotype with many counts. V gene TRBV19 combines with J gene TRBJ1-1, with a weak D call TRBD1 (6 bases). Germline V gene data show CDR1 as LNHDA and CDR2 as SQIVND (reference sequence). Trimming pared 4 bases from V and 1 base from J, leaving 13 bases between. The CDR3 spans 15 residues. The CDR3 DNA sequence: TGTGCCAGTAGTACGTCCCGGGACACGAACACTGAAGCTTTCTTT. Translation gives CASSTSRDTNTEAFF.

This clonotype appeared many times. This chain connects TRBV5-1 to TRBJ2-7, with 8 bases identical to TRBD1. Germline CDR1 reads SGHRS; CDR2 reads YFSETQ. With 2 bases clipped from V and 6 bases from J, the junction kept 4 bases outside the gene matches. There are 13 residues in the CDR3. CDR3 nucleotide sequence: TGCGCCAGCAGCTTCGGGACAGGAGGCGAGCAGTACGTC. This codes for CASSFGTGGEQYV.

The V and J genes are TRBV10-3 and TRBJ2-3; the D is unclear. This CDR3 is built from 14 residues. V was shortened by 0 bases and J by 6 bases, with 10 bases between the two germline ends. CDR1 and CDR2 from the germline V gene are ENHRY and SYGVKD. In DNA form, the CDR3 reads TGTGCCATCAGTGAGTCTTCCCCTATGGATACGCAGTATTTT. Protein sequence: CAISESSPMDTQYF.

This clonotype was detected once. The chain recombines TRBV11-2 with TRBJ1-1, with D tentatively TRBD1 (5 bases). The length of the CDR3 is 14 residues. The V gene's germline CDR1 is SGHAT and CDR2 FQNNGV. V was cut by 8 bases and J by 8 bases, with 21 bases left in between. This CDR3 is CASAAGPQPREAFF. The CDR3 nucleotides read TGTGCCAGCGCCGCGGGACCACAGCCTAGGGAAGCTTTCTTT.

This clonotype has at least ten counts. The rearrangement links TRBV11-2 to TRBJ2-1; D ambiguous. The V end lost 2 bases, the J end lost 5 bases, and 10 bases lay between the germline ends. The CDR3 has 14 residues. Per the germline V gene, CDR1 is SGHAT and CDR2 is FQNNGV. CDR3 DNA: TGTGCCAGCAGCTTAAGCCAGGTCAACAATGAGCAGTTCTTC. It yields the protein CASSLSQVNNEQFF. Full variable domain (missing parts from reference TRBV11-2 and TRBJ2-1): EAGVAQSPRYKIIEKRQSVAFWCNPISGHATLYWYQQILGQGPKLLIQFQNNGVVDDSQLPKDRFSAERLKGVDSTLKIQPAKLEDSAVYLCASSLSQVNNEQFFGPGTRLTVL.

The sample holds many counts of this clonotype. This sequence joins TRBV12-3 or TRBV12-4 and TRBJ1-5; D unresolved. The V gene lost 6 bases and the J gene lost 0 bases, with 9 bases spanning the gap. CDR3 length: 14 amino acids. DNA for the CDR3: TGTGCCAGCAGCCACAGCTATAGCAATCAGCCCCAGCATTTT. This encodes CASSHSYSNQPQHF.

At least ten counts were recorded for this clonotype. In DNA form, the CDR3 reads TGTGCCAGCAGTTACTCCGGACAGGCCCGGCCCCAGCATTTT. Protein product: CASSYSGQARPQHF. V and J are TRBV12-3 or TRBV12-4 and TRBJ1-5; 7 nucleotides line up with TRBD1. The CDR3 has 14 amino acids. V was pared by 4 bases and J by 9 bases, with 9 bases of the junction left unmatched.

This clonotype has at least ten counts. This sequence joins TRBV5-1 and TRBJ2-1, with 11 bases identical to TRBD2. The J segment lost 4 bases and the V segment lost 4 bases, leaving 4 bases of the junction unmatched. CDR3 size: 15 residues. Germline CDR1 is SGHRS and CDR2 is YFSETQ. CDR3 sequence reads: CASSHSGRDYNEQFF. The CDR3 region has the DNA TGCGCCAGCAGCCATAGCGGGAGGGATTACAATGAGCAGTTCTTC.

The table lists this clonotype with a few counts. CDR3 in amino acids: CASSSNSGGITDTQYF. CDR3 nucleotides: TGTGCCAGCAGCTCAAATAGCGGCGGGATCACAGATACGCAGTATTTT. The chain couples TRBV7-2 to TRBJ2-3; TRBD2 might be the D (6 bases). Germline CDR1 and CDR2: SGHTA and FQGNSA. The ends were cut back, 4 bases at V and 2 bases at J, with 16 bases in the middle. The CDR3 spans 16 residues.

This clonotype turned up a few times. The V gene is TRBV7-6, the J gene TRBJ2-5; D tentatively fits TRBD1 or TRBD2 (6 bases each). Trimming stripped 5 bases from V and 5 bases from J, with 15 bases between. The length of the CDR3 is 14 residues. In germline, CDR1 is SGHVS, CDR2 FNYEAQ. DNA for the CDR3: TGTGCCAGCAGCCACGGGGGCTTCAGGGAGACCCAGTACTTC. This encodes CASSHGGFRETQYF.